This section outlines one T cell receptor (beta chain) sequence together with its context. The data belong to a study of sequential checkpoint blockade in melanoma. Turning to the study itself: Each arm's sequence ended with maintenance nivolumab.

This CDR3 comprises 17 residues. The junction had 17 bases not matched to a gene; V was cut back by 6 bases and J by 9 bases. Germline V gene lookup returns CDR1 WSHSY and CDR2 SAAADI. Documented treatment: randomized to nivolumab then ipilimumab (arm A) or the reverse (arm B). No patient had prior DNA-damaging chemotherapy. PBMC sorting kept live CD3+CD8+ cells without CD19 or CD56. Produced via immunoSEQ multiplex PCR; TCRdb's table is partial and in-frame only. This sample has some 31,000 clones, with 86% found just once. The chain joins TRBV10-2 to TRBJ2-1, with 10 bases fitting TRBD1. This TCR was recovered from a human donor with melanoma. Sample: CD8+ T cells sorted from blood (inferred from file names), taken from a patient given nivolumab and ipilimumab in sequence. CDR3 amino acids: CASRGPSRDRGRLEQFF. The CDR3 DNA sequence: TGCGCCAGCAGGGGCCCAAGTAGGGACAGGGGTCGGCTTGAGCAGTTCTTC.